These 21 T cell receptor beta chains were all obtained from the same sample, sequenced in a study of shared T cell receptors in the human thymus. Measured with immunoSEQ multiplex PCR; TCRdb has only the in-frame clones, and not every one. Among approximately 760,000 clones listed, 80% to 90% were seen once. The same sample was also studied in work on human thymus T cells.

The sequenced material came from thymocytes. The receptor source for this set is a girl under three years old with a congenital heart defect.

The chain links TRBV15 to TRBJ1-1; D might be TRBD1 (6 bases). Per the germline V gene, CDR1 is LNHNV and CDR2 is YYDKDF (reference sequence). The V end lost 0 bases, the J end lost 2 bases, and 16 bases lay between the germline ends. This CDR3 comprises 17 residues. CDR3 in amino acids: CATSRDRRTAFNTEAFF. In DNA form, the CDR3 reads TGTGCCACCAGCAGAGATCGCCGGACAGCATTCAACACTGAAGCTTTCTTT.

The J gene is TRBJ1-1, the V gene TRBV9; TRBD1 aligns across 8 bases. Trimming cost V 0 bases and J 6 bases; bases outside gene matches: 7. The CDR3 runs to 15 residues. Germline V gene data show CDR1 as SGDLS and CDR2 as YYNGEE. The CDR3 DNA follows: TGTGCCAGCAGCGTAGGGACAGGGTTGGGGGCTGAAGCTTTCTTT. Amino acid sequence: CASSVGTGLGAEAFF.

Only one count was recorded for this clone. The chain uses TRBV11-1 and TRBJ2-7, with TRBD1 matching 9 bases. Germline values: CDR1 SGHAT, CDR2 FQDESV (reference sequence). The CDR3 contains 14 residues. V dropped 5 bases and J dropped 4; count of bases not matched to a gene: 6. CDR3 in amino acids: CASSRTGEGYEQYF. The CDR3 nucleotides are TGTGCCAGCAGCCGGACAGGGGAAGGGTACGAGCAGTACTTC.

The chain recombines TRBV5-1 with TRBJ1-2; 9 nucleotides agree with TRBD1. This CDR3 is 16 amino acids long. Germline CDR1 is SGHRS and CDR2 is YFSETQ. Trimming took 1 base from V and 8 from J; bases not matched to a gene: 12. This CDR3 reads CASSLFGQTGGKGYTF. CDR3 coding DNA: TGCGCCAGCAGCTTGTTTGGGCAAACAGGGGGCAAAGGCTACACCTTC.

The V call is TRBV11-2, the J call TRBJ2-1, with 9 bases lining up with TRBD1. There are 16 residues in the CDR3. J was trimmed by 1 base and V by 3 bases; bases with no gene match: 4. Germline assignment: CDR1 SGHAT and CDR2 FQNNGV. The CDR3 protein is CASSFAGQGSYNEQFF. As DNA, the CDR3 is TGTGCCAGCAGCTTCGCGGGACAGGGATCCTACAATGAGCAGTTCTTC. The whole variable domain, filled in from reference TRBV11-2 and TRBJ2-1, reads EAGVAQSPRYKIIEKRQSVAFWCNPISGHATLYWYQQILGQGPKLLIQFQNNGVVDDSQLPKDRFSAERLKGVDSTLKIQPAKLEDSAVYLCASSFAGQGSYNEQFFGPGTRLTVL.

As to this clone: At one end the junction does not follow the germline gene, possibly because of a read error. The V and J genes are TRBV15 and TRBJ2-7, with D perhaps matching TRBD1 (6 bases). Germline CDR1 LNHNV, CDR2 YYDKDF (reference sequence). CDR3 length: 16 amino acids. The CDR3 spells CATSRDQGSGAYEQYF. In DNA form, the CDR3 reads TGTGCCACCAGCAGAGATCAGGGGAGCGGTGCCTACGAACAGTACTTC.

Notes on this clone: No conserved phenylalanine or tryptophan ends this CDR3, so it is likely a read error. The DNA is omitted, as the CDR3 cannot be located on it reliably, and the CDR3 follows TCRdb's listing. The CDR3 loop is CASSEEEV. The V and J genes are TRBV2 and TRBJ1-2. Per the germline V gene, CDR1 is SNHLY and CDR2 is FYNNEI. The CDR3 adds up to 8 amino acids, both ends counted.

This chain joins TRBV2 and TRBJ1-3, with D unresolved. V lost 6 bases and J lost 0, with 9 bases in between. CDR1 is SNHLY, CDR2 FYNNEI, per germline. The CDR3 consists of 14 residues. CDR3 protein: CASREVPSGNTIYF. The CDR3 DNA sequence: TGTGCCAGCAGAGAGGTTCCCTCTGGAAACACCATATATTTT. The variable domain in full, completed from reference TRBV2 and TRBJ1-3, reads EPEVTQTPSHQVTQMGQEVILRCVPISNHLYFYWYRQILGQKVEFLVSFYNNEISEKSEIFDDQFSVERPDGSNFTLKIRSTKLEDSAMYFCASREVPSGNTIYFGEGSWLTVV.

The rearrangement uses TRBV21-1 and TRBJ1-2; the table's D call, TRBD1, was not checked against the DNA. TRBV21-1 is a pseudogene segment. The CDR3 runs 23 residues. The CDR3 DNA is TGTGCCAGCGTCTCCCCAGGACAGGGAGCTCTCAAACCCGGATGGCGATGTGCTGATGGCTACACCTTC. Protein sequence: CASVSPGQGALKPGWRCADGYTF.

The V and J genes are TRBV4-1 and TRBJ2-3; 10 positions agree with TRBD2. Germline V gene sequence: CDR1 MGHRA, CDR2 YSYEKL. The CDR3 runs to 16 residues. V was pared by 4 bases and J by 4 bases, with 8 bases of the junction left unmatched. CDR3 DNA sequence: TGCGCCAGCAGCCCTCGAGCGGGGGGGGAACCAGATACGCAGTATTTT. This translates into CASSPRAGGEPDTQYF.

V gene TRBV5-4 combines with J gene TRBJ2-7; D unresolved. This CDR3 contains 12 residues. Looked up from germline, CDR1 is SGHNT and CDR2 is YYREEE (reference sequence). Trimming stripped 5 bases from V and 2 bases from J, with 8 bases between. The CDR3 nucleotides read TGTGCCAGCAGTCTCTACCCCTACGAGCAGTACTTC. Amino acids: CASSLYPYEQYF.

The V gene is TRBV28, the J gene TRBJ1-1; D may be TRBD1 (6 bases). The germline CDR1 and CDR2 sequences are MDHEN and SYDVKM. Trimming pared 7 bases from V and 4 bases from J, leaving 13 bases between. CDR3 size: 13 residues. In DNA, the CDR3 is TGTGCCAGCAAGTCAGGGGTTACCACTGAAGCTTTCTTT. Its translation: CASKSGVTTEAFF.

The rearrangement joins TRBV2 to TRBJ2-7, with 8 bases that match TRBD1. This CDR3 contains 13 residues. Trimming removed 6 bases from V and 4 bases from J; junction bases left unmatched: 5. From germline, CDR1 is SNHLY and CDR2 FYNNEI. CDR3 loop: CASRDRVLYEQYF. For the CDR3, the DNA is TGTGCCAGCAGGGACAGGGTGTTATACGAGCAGTACTTC.

The rearrangement uses TRBV4-3 and TRBJ2-6; D call uncertain. This CDR3 comprises 15 residues. Trimming took 5 bases from V and 1 from J, leaving 9 bases between them. CDR1 LGHNA and CDR2 YSLEER come from the germline V gene. The CDR3: CASSNSRSGANVLTF. CDR3 coding DNA: TGCGCCAGCAGCAATTCCAGATCTGGGGCCAACGTCCTGACTTTC.

This rearrangement joins TRBV28 to TRBJ1-2; TRBD1 might be the D (5 bases). CDR1 and CDR2 (germline): MDHEN, SYDVKM. This CDR3 region has 14 residues. V dropped 2 bases and J dropped 4 bases, with 11 bases sitting between them. CDR3 nucleotide sequence: TGTGCCAGCAGTTTACCCCGGGGGTTCTATGGCTACACCTTC. It yields the protein CASSLPRGFYGYTF.

This sequence joins TRBV5-5 and TRBJ1-1; unclear D gene. The CDR3 extends over 16 amino acids. Trimming removed 3 bases at V and 1 base at J, with 16 bases between. Per germline, CDR1 SGHKS and CDR2 YYEKEE (reference sequence). In DNA form, the CDR3 reads TGTGCCAGCAGCTACTCCCTCCTACCGGGGAACACTGAAGCTTTCTTT. This gives the protein CASSYSLLPGNTEAFF.

This clone was recorded only once. The J gene is TRBJ2-1, the V gene TRBV12-5; perhaps TRBD2 as D (5 bases). The CDR3 consists of 12 residues. The V and J ends lost 7 bases and 7 bases respectively, with 11 bases between them. Germline loops: CDR1 LGHNT, CDR2 FRNRAP. Here the CDR3 reads CASANRGNEQFF. DNA of the CDR3: TGTGCTAGTGCCAACCGGGGTAATGAGCAGTTCTTC.

This chain joins TRBV7-9 and TRBJ1-4, with 7 bases that match TRBD1. The germline CDR1 and CDR2 sequences are SEHNR and FQNEAQ (reference sequence). V shed 3 bases and J 5 bases; nucleotides not matched to a gene: 3. This CDR3 is 14 amino acids long. The CDR3 region has the DNA TGTGCCAGCAGCTTGGGACAGACGAATGAAAAACTGTTTTTT. As protein: CASSLGQTNEKLFF.

This sequence joins TRBV19 and TRBJ2-5; D possibly corresponds to TRBD2 (7 bases). Germline lookup yields CDR1 LNHDA and CDR2 SQIVND (reference sequence). The V end lost 8 bases, the J end lost 3 bases, and 10 bases lay between the germline ends. The CDR3 consists of 12 residues. The CDR3 DNA reads as TGTGCCAGTCGGGGGGCCGAAGAGACCCAGTACTTC. The encoded protein is CASRGAEETQYF.

Regarding this clone: This CDR3 is also generated by other DNA sequences in the sample. This chain connects TRBV5-1 to TRBJ1-6; no reliable D call. V lost 5 bases to trimming and J lost 0 bases, with 12 bases between them. The CDR3 spans 16 residues. Germline loops: CDR1 SGHRS, CDR2 YFSETQ. The CDR3 DNA follows: TGCGCCAGCAGGGGCATTACAAGCTCCTATAATTCACCCCTCCACTTT. Amino acids: CASRGITSSYNSPLHF.

The chain combines TRBV6-1 with TRBJ1-2; the D is unclear. The germline V gene has CDR1 MNHNS and CDR2 SASEGT. V was pared by 2 bases and J by 6 bases, with 7 bases between. There are 12 residues in the CDR3. In DNA, the CDR3 is TGTGCCAGCAGTGAACAACCGGATGGCTACACCTTC. Its protein product is CASSEQPDGYTF.